Each of the 2 T cell receptor beta chains below was sequenced from the same sample in a study of shared clonotypes between healthy human individuals. Some clones are missing from TCRdb's copy, which holds only in-frame ones; the method was immunoSEQ multiplex PCR. The profile shows roughly 2.1 million clones, approximately 94% of them singletons. Only CD45RO-negative cells positively selected for CCR7 counted as naive CD8 cells, so terminally differentiated effector memory CD45RA+ cells were excluded. The specimen sequenced was naive CD8+ T cells from PBMCs. All receptors come from a young man in good health. Some clones in this sample may be carry-over from other donors' samples.

This clone showed up just once. The chain carries TRBV4-3 and TRBJ2-2, with D hard to call. The CDR3 runs 14 residues. Per the germline V gene, CDR1 is LGHNA and CDR2 is YSLEER. Trimming took 1 base from V and 3 from J, leaving 6 bases between them. The CDR3 DNA is TGCGCCAGCAGCCAAGGGATCCACACCGGGGAGCTGTTTTTT. Its protein is CASSQGIHTGELFF.

The V gene is TRBV6-1, the J gene TRBJ1-1; D perhaps matches TRBD1 (5 bases). This CDR3 has 12 amino acids. Germline CDR1 and CDR2: MNHNS and SASEGT. Between the trimmed V and J ends, which lost 8 bases and 6 bases, there was a span of 13 bases. CDR3 amino acids: CASAGVGAEAFF. CDR3 in DNA: TGTGCCAGCGCGGGGGTTGGTGCTGAAGCTTTCTTT.